Presented here are 16 T cell receptor beta chains from one specimen sequenced in a study of early T cells in non-severe SARS-CoV-2 infection. TCRdb processed the 5' RACE reads anew with MiXCR; each CDR3 protein has one entry. The data hold some 45,000 distinct CDR3 sequences, with roughly 7% observed a single time. The sequenced sample was whole blood. The source is an adult who was a healthcare worker with PCR-confirmed SARS-CoV-2 infection or an uninfected control (not recorded which).

This clonotype was counted many times. The gene calls are TRBV28 and TRBJ2-4; 9 bases line up with TRBD1. This CDR3 has 16 residues. The trim removed 5 bases at V and 4 bases at J, leaving 9 bases unmatched. Germline V gene data show CDR1 as MDHEN and CDR2 as SYDVKM. The CDR3 DNA reads as TGTGCCAGCAGTATAACCGGGACAGGGATAAAAAACATTCAGTACTTC. Translating it yields CASSITGTGIKNIQYF.

This clonotype was seen a few times. This sequence joins TRBV6-5 and TRBJ2-2; D gene unclear. V shed 2 bases and J shed 7 bases, with 5 bases lying between them. The CDR3 runs 12 residues. CDR1 MNHEY and CDR2 SVGAGI come from the germline V gene. This CDR3 is CASSYVYGELFF. DNA for the CDR3: TGTGCCAGCAGTTACGTATACGGGGAGCTGTTTTTT.

This clonotype came up many times. The chain joins TRBV4-2 to TRBJ1-5; D is undetermined. Germline assignment: CDR1 LGHNA and CDR2 YNFKEQ. This CDR3 comprises 14 residues. V gave up 0 bases and J gave up 6 bases, with 9 bases separating them. The CDR3, as DNA: TGTGCCAGCAGCCAAGAGCGCCTCGGTCAGCCCCAGCATTTT. This encodes CASSQERLGQPQHF.

This clonotype has a handful of counts. V and J are TRBV24-1 and TRBJ1-2, with D possibly TRBD1 on 5 matching bases. Germline CDR1 is KGHDR and CDR2 is SFDVKD. The CDR3 length is 16 residues. Trimming stripped 4 bases from V and 0 bases from J, with 14 bases between. CDR3 sequence: CATSDPRGGANYGYTF. CDR3 nucleotides: TGTGCCACCAGTGACCCCCGCGGGGGAGCTAACTATGGCTACACCTTC.

This clonotype was observed a handful of times. The chain employs TRBV7-2 and TRBJ1-6; 8 bases agree with TRBD1. This CDR3 comprises 13 residues. J gave up 11 bases and V 5 bases, and 5 bases lay outside the gene matches. CDR1 is SGHTA, CDR2 FQGNSA, per germline. CDR3 coding DNA: TGTGCCAGCAGCACAGGGGGGGGGACACCCCTCCACTTT. Translation: CASSTGGGTPLHF.

This clonotype was detected ten times or more. This chain joins TRBV4-3 and TRBJ2-5; no firm D call. CDR1 is LGHNA and CDR2 is YSLEER in the germline V gene. V shed 1 base and J shed 2 bases, with 8 bases lying between them. This CDR3 is 14 amino acids long. In nucleotides, the CDR3 is TGCGCCAGCAGCCAAGCTCCCTATCAAGAGACCCAGTACTTC. This sequence encodes CASSQAPYQETQYF.

This clonotype was seen many times. A read error may account for a junction end that differs from germline. This sequence joins TRBV28 and TRBJ2-7, with TRBD1 identical over 8 bases. The CDR3 sequence is 16 residues long. Germline CDR1 and CDR2: MDHEN and SYDVKM. CDR3: CVSSRGTGRTSYEQYF. DNA of the CDR3: TGTGTCAGCAGCCGGGGGACAGGTCGGACTTCCTACGAGCAGTACTTC. Full variable domain (missing parts from reference TRBV28 and TRBJ2-7): DVKVTQSSRYLVKRTGEKVFLECVQDMDHENMFWYRQDPGLGLRLIYFSYDVKMKEKGDIPEGYSVSREKKERFSLILESASTNQTSMYLCVSSRGTGRTSYEQYFGPGTRLTVT.

The sample holds a few counts of this clonotype. The genes are TRBV7-9 and TRBJ2-3; D remains unclear. Trimming pared 7 bases from V and 2 bases from J, leaving 16 bases between. CDR1 SEHNR and CDR2 FQNEAQ come from the germline V gene (reference sequence). There are 15 residues in the CDR3. CDR3 DNA sequence: TGTGCCAGCATCTTTAACCCCGGGTCCACAGATACGCAGTATTTT. This sequence encodes CASIFNPGSTDTQYF. The whole variable domain, filled in from reference TRBV7-9 and TRBJ2-3, reads DTGVSQNPRHKITKRGQNVTFRCDPISEHNRLYWYRQTLGQGPEFLTYFQNEAQLEKSRLLSDRFSAERPKGSFSTLEIQRTEQGDSAMYLCASIFNPGSTDTQYFGPGTRLTVL.

This clonotype was found a few times. The rearrangement links TRBV18 to TRBJ2-2; TRBD2 agrees at 12 bases. Trimming took 6 bases from V and 0 from J; bases not matched to a gene: 14. Germline CDR1 reads KGHSH; CDR2 reads LQKENI. The length of the CDR3 is 20 residues. CDR3 in DNA: TGTGCCAGCTCCGCCGGGACTAGCGGGCGAAGCCACTCGAACACCGGGGAGCTGTTTTTT. This encodes CASSAGTSGRSHSNTGELFF.

V is TRBV6-2 or TRBV6-3 and J is TRBJ2-7, with D possibly matching TRBD2 (5 bases). Per germline, CDR1 MNHEY and CDR2 SVGEGT. This CDR3 is 15 amino acids long. V lost 6 bases and J 1 base, leaving 16 bases between the germline ends. CDR3 nucleotides: TGTGCCAGCAGCTATAGCGTACACACGTCCTACGAGCAGTACTTC. Its translation is CASSYSVHTSYEQYF.

This clonotype came up a few times. The J gene is TRBJ1-1, the V gene TRBV5-6; D call uncertain. Germline CDR1 is SGHDT and CDR2 is YYEEEE. Trimming shortened V by 1 base and J by 5 bases, and 3 bases separated the two germline ends. CDR3 length: 11 amino acids. CDR3 protein: CASSLFTEAFF. CDR3 DNA sequence: TGTGCCAGCAGCTTGTTTACTGAAGCTTTCTTT. The variable domain in full, with the rest retrieved from reference TRBV5-6 and TRBJ1-1, is DAGVTQSPTHLIKTRGQQVTLRCSPKSGHDTVSWYQQALGQGPQFIFQYYEEEERQRGNFPDRFSGHQFPNYSSELNVNALLLGDSALYLCASSLFTEAFFGQGTRLTVV.

This chain connects TRBV12-3 or TRBV12-4 to TRBJ2-3; 12 bases align to TRBD2. The CDR3 is 16 amino acids. V was clipped by 5 bases and J by 5 bases; unmatched bases: 8. In DNA, the CDR3 is TGTGCCAGCAGTAACCTACTAGCGGGGGGTCGAGATACGCAGTATTTT. This codes for CASSNLLAGGRDTQYF.

In DNA, the CDR3 is TGTGCCAGCAGGGGGGGACGGACCACCGGGGAGCTGTTTTTT. Translating it yields CASRGGRTTGELFF. The chain carries TRBV2 and TRBJ2-2, with TRBD2 as a possible D gene (6 bases). The length of the CDR3 is 14 residues. The V end was cut by 6 bases, the J end by 4 bases, with 12 bases between. The germline gives CDR1 SNHLY, CDR2 FYNNEI.

This clonotype was seen more than once but under ten times. This chain uses TRBV6-2 or TRBV6-3 with TRBJ1-5; D not resolved. Deletions cut 4 bases from V and 0 bases from J, with 7 bases between. The CDR3 length is 14 residues. Germline loops: CDR1 MNHEY, CDR2 SVGEGT. CDR3 loop: CASSSIYSNQPQHF. Written as DNA, the CDR3 is TGTGCCAGCAGTTCTATCTATAGCAATCAGCCCCAGCATTTT.

The sample holds a few counts of this clonotype. V and J are TRBV12-5 and TRBJ1-4, with D unclear. The V end lost 5 bases, the J end lost 7 bases, and 20 bases lay between the germline ends. The CDR3 runs to 16 residues. CDR1 is LGHNT and CDR2 is FRNRAP in the germline V gene. The CDR3: CASGDLRNLEPEKLFF. The CDR3 DNA is TGTGCTAGTGGTGACCTCCGTAATCTAGAGCCTGAAAAACTGTTTTTT.

Many counts were recorded for this clonotype. The chain joins TRBV2 to TRBJ2-1; D is perhaps TRBD1 (6 bases). Per germline, CDR1 SNHLY and CDR2 FYNNEI. The CDR3 extends over 15 amino acids. The V gene lost 6 bases and the J gene lost 1 base, with 13 bases spanning the gap. The CDR3 is CASSNRVRSYNEQFF. The CDR3 DNA reads TGTGCCAGCAGCAACAGGGTCAGGTCCTACAATGAGCAGTTCTTC.